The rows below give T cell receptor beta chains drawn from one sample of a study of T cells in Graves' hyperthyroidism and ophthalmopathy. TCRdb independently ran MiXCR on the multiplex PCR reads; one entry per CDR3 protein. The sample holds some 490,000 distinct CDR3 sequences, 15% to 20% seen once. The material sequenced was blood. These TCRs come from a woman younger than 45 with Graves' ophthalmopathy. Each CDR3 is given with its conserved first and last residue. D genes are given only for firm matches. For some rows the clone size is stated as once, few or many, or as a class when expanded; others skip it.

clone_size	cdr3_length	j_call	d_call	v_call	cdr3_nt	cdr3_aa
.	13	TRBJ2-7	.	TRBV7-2	TGTACCAGCAGCTTTGGTAGCTCCTACGAGCAGTACTTC	CTSSFGSSYEQYF
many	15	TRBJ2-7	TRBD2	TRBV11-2	TGTGCCAGCAGTTCCCGGGGAGCGGGAACGGGCGAGCAGTACTTC	CASSSRGAGTGEQYF
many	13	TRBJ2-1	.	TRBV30	TGTGCCTGGAGTGCGGACTACCACAATGAGCAGTTCTTC	CAWSADYHNEQFF
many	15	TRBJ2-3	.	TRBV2	TGTGCCAGCAGTGAGGAGGGGTCTACCACAGATACGCAGTATTTT	CASSEEGSTTDTQYF
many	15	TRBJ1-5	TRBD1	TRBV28	TGTGCCAGCAGTTACCGACAGGGTAGCAATCAGCCCCAGCATTTT	CASSYRQGSNQPQHF
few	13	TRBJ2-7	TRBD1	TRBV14	TGTGCCAGCAGCCAGGGACAGGGGTATGCGCAGTACTTC	CASSQGQGYAQYF
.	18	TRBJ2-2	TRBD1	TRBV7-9	TGTGCCAGCAGCTACAATCCTTCGACAGGGCTGAACACCGGGGAGCTGTTTTTT	CASSYNPSTGLNTGELFF
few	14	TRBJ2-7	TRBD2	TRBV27	TGTGCCAGCATTAAGACTAGCGGGACGGGGGAGCAGTACTTC	CASIKTSGTGEQYF
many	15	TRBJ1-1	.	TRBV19	TGTGCCAGTAGTACCGGAAAACAGGGTTCCATCGCAGCTTTCTTT	CASSTGKQGSIAAFF
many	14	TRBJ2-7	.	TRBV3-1	TGTGCCAGCAGCCAAGATCCGGGTGTGAACGAGCAGTACTTC	CASSQDPGVNEQYF
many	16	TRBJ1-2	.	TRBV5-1	TGCGCCAGCAGCTCGAGAAGTACCGGGACTCTGGATGGCTACACCTTC	CASSSRSTGTLDGYTF
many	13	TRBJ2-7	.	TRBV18	TGTGCCAGCTCACCAGAGAACAGGAACGAGCAGTACTTC	CASSPENRNEQYF
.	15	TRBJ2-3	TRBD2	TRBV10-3	TGTGCCATCAGGGGGACTAGCGGGAGTACAGATACGCAGTATTTT	CAIRGTSGSTDTQYF
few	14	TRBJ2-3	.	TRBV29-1	TGCAGCGTTCCGACCACACGGGGATTAGATACGCAGTATTTT	CSVPTTRGLDTQYF
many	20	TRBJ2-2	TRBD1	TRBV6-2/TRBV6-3	TGTGCCAGCAGTTACGGACGGACAGGGTGGTTTTTTGTGAACACCGGGGAGCTGTTTTTT	CASSYGRTGWFFVNTGELFF
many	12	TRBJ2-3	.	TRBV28	TGTGCCAGCAGCGCCCAGGGGGATACGCAGTATTTT	CASSAQGDTQYF
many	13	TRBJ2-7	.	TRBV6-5	TGTGCCAGCAGTTACGGTCGTGGCTACGAGCAGTACTTC	CASSYGRGYEQYF
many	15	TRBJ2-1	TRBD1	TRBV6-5	TGTGCCAGCAGTTACGGATCAGGGGGCTCCAATGAGCAGTTCTTC	CASSYGSGGSNEQFF